The 18 T cell receptor beta chains given below trace back to one sample, sequenced in a study of blood T cell repertoires in COVID-19. Clones were read by immunoSEQ multiplex PCR, and TCRdb kept only the in-frame ones, dropping some. The data hold about 120,000 clones, with 79% observed a single time. What was sequenced was peripheral blood. These receptors were collected from a woman of 80 years or more with acute or convalescent COVID-19.

The chain joins TRBV6-6 to TRBJ2-3; 9 bases map to TRBD2. The V and J ends lost 6 bases and 4 bases, in that order; junction bases with no gene match: 11. Germline V CDR1 and CDR2: MNHNY, SVGAGI (reference sequence). The CDR3 is 16 residues long. The CDR3 here is CASSRNLAGSSDTQYF. In DNA form, the CDR3 reads TGTGCCAGCAGCCGAAATCTAGCGGGATCTTCAGATACGCAGTATTTT.

The V call is TRBV7-2, the J call TRBJ2-2; 8 bases match TRBD2. This CDR3 comprises 16 residues. Germline V gives CDR1 SGHTA, CDR2 FQGNSA. Losses at the gene ends were 2 bases for V and 1 base for J; bases not matched to a gene: 3. CDR3: CASSLLAGLNTGELFF. CDR3 in DNA: TGTGCCAGCAGCTTACTAGCGGGCCTGAACACCGGGGAGCTGTTTTTT. Variable domain in full (rest from reference TRBV7-2 and TRBJ2-2): GAGVSQSPSNKVTEKGKDVELRCDPISGHTALYWYRQSLGQGLEFLIYFQGNSAPDKSGLPSDRFSAERTGGSVSTLTIQRTQQEDSAVYLCASSLLAGLNTGELFFGEGSRLTVL.

The J gene is TRBJ2-3, the V gene TRBV19; no reliable D call. The CDR3 contains 13 residues. Per the germline V gene, CDR1 is LNHDA and CDR2 is SQIVND (reference sequence). V was shortened by 5 bases and J by 1 base, with 7 bases between the two germline ends. The CDR3 DNA is TGTGCCAGTAGTCTGGCGGGCACAGATACGCAGTATTTT. Translating it yields CASSLAGTDTQYF. The whole variable domain, remainder taken from reference TRBV19 and TRBJ2-3, is DGGITQSPKYLFRKEGQNVTLSCEQNLNHDAMYWYRQDPGQGLRLIYYSQIVNDFQKGDIAEGYSVSREKKESFPLTVTSAQKNPTAFYLCASSLAGTDTQYFGPGTRLTVL.

The V gene is TRBV2, the J gene TRBJ1-2; a weak D match, TRBD1 (6 bases). Germline CDR1 SNHLY, CDR2 FYNNEI. Between the trimmed V and J ends, which lost 2 bases and 0 bases, there was a span of 16 bases. The CDR3 loop spans 17 amino acids. The CDR3 region is CASSESRSQGPNYGYTF. CDR3 nucleotides: TGTGCCAGCAGTGAAAGCCGTTCACAGGGACCTAACTATGGCTACACCTTC. The complete variable domain, with remaining parts taken from reference TRBV2 and TRBJ1-2, reads EPEVTQTPSHQVTQMGQEVILRCVPISNHLYFYWYRQILGQKVEFLVSFYNNEISEKSEIFDDQFSVERPDGSNFTLKIRSTKLEDSAMYFCASSESRSQGPNYGYTFGSGTRLTVV.

This clone came up a few times. This chain links TRBV7-9 with TRBJ1-6, with TRBD1 identical over 7 bases. Germline CDR1 and CDR2: SEHNR and FQNEAQ (reference sequence). There are 14 residues in the CDR3. V lost 8 bases, J lost 3 bases, and 4 bases stayed unmatched. In DNA, the CDR3 is TGTGCCAGCGCAGGGGGGAACTATAATTCACCCCTCCACTTT. Its translation: CASAGGNYNSPLHF.

The chain carries TRBV9 and TRBJ2-3, with D possibly matching TRBD2 (5 bases). CDR3 length equals 15 residues. V lost 0 bases and J 0 bases, leaving 8 bases between the germline ends. Germline CDR1 reads SGDLS; CDR2 reads YYNGEE. The CDR3 nucleotides read TGTGCCAGCAGCGTAGCGTGGACTAGCACAGATACGCAGTATTTT. It encodes CASSVAWTSTDTQYF. The full variable domain, in which reference TRBV9 and TRBJ2-3 provide the parts outside the CDR3, is DSGVTQTPKHLITATGQRVTLRCSPRSGDLSVYWYQQSLDQGLQFLIQYYNGEERAKGNILERFSAQQFPDLHSELNLSSLELGDSALYFCASSVAWTSTDTQYFGPGTRLTVL.

V usage is TRBV5-1 and J usage is TRBJ2-1, with 8 nucleotides matching TRBD2. J lost 13 bases, V lost 1 base, and 13 bases had no gene match. Germline CDR1 reads SGHRS; CDR2 reads YFSETQ. CDR3 length equals 15 residues. In nucleotides, the CDR3 is TGCGCCAGCAGCTTGTTAGGTAGCGGGAACCGGTATCAGTTCTTC. This sequence encodes CASSLLGSGNRYQFF.

This chain joins TRBV6-6 and TRBJ1-5, with D perhaps matching TRBD1 (5 bases). V was cut by 4 bases and J by 7 bases, with 17 bases left in between. Germline V gene sequence: CDR1 MNHNY, CDR2 SVGAGI (reference sequence). CDR3 length: 15 amino acids. CDR3 bases: TGTGCCAGCAGTTCAATCGCAGGGATTGAGCAGCCCCAGCATTTT. Translation gives CASSSIAGIEQPQHF.

The chain couples TRBV19 to TRBJ1-1; 8 nucleotides agree with TRBD1. The CDR3 extends over 15 amino acids. Germline V lookup: CDR1 LNHDA, CDR2 SQIVND (reference sequence). With V trimmed by 3 bases and J by 7 bases, 10 bases remained unmatched. The CDR3 sequence is CASSIQARGLGEAFF. In DNA, the CDR3 is TGTGCCAGTAGTATTCAAGCCAGGGGGCTCGGTGAAGCTTTCTTT.

The V gene is TRBV5-4, the J gene TRBJ2-7, with TRBD1 matching over 8 bases. Trimming cost V 1 base and J 3 bases; bases outside gene matches: 3. Germline V CDR1 and CDR2: SGHNT, YYREEE (reference sequence). The CDR3 spans 14 residues. CDR3 protein: CASSLRQGNYEQYF. CDR3 nucleotides: TGTGCCAGCAGCTTGAGACAGGGGAACTACGAGCAGTACTTC. Looking up the rest from reference TRBV5-4 and TRBJ2-7 gives the full variable domain: ETGVTQSPTHLIKTRGQQVTLRCSSQSGHNTVSWYQQALGQGPQFIFQYYREEENGRGNFPPRFSGLQFPNYSSELNVNALELDDSALYLCASSLRQGNYEQYFGPGTRLTVT.

The chain carries TRBV15 and TRBJ1-5; perhaps TRBD1 as D (5 bases). CDR1 LNHNV and CDR2 YYDKDF come from the germline V gene (reference sequence). CDR3 length: 16 residues. V dropped 4 bases and J dropped 7 bases, with 20 bases sitting between them. CDR3 residues: CATSKGQGVQGQPQHF. CDR3 in DNA: TGTGCCACCAGCAAGGGGCAAGGGGTGCAGGGACAGCCCCAGCATTTT.

This clone was observed a single time. The rearrangement joins TRBV5-8 to TRBJ1-6, with D possibly matching TRBD1 (5 bases). With 7 bases removed from V and 7 bases from J, the gap between germline ends came to 24 bases. Germline assignment: CDR1 SGHTS and CDR2 YDEGEE. CDR3 size: 17 residues. The CDR3 here is CASSPWTMVQGNSPLHF. The CDR3 region has the DNA TGTGCCAGCTCGCCCTGGACCATGGTCCAGGGAAATTCACCCCTCCACTTT.

The J gene is TRBJ2-7, the V gene TRBV25-1; 7 bases agree with TRBD2. The CDR3 runs to 14 residues. V dropped 3 bases and J dropped 4; count of bases not matched to a gene: 6. Germline CDR1 and CDR2: MGHDK and SYGVNS. CDR3 DNA sequence: TGTGCCAGCAGTGATTGGACTAGTACTTACGAGCAGTACTTC. Translated, it gives CASSDWTSTYEQYF.

This clone was seen a few times. This chain connects TRBV19 to TRBJ1-4, with a tentative D call TRBD1 (6 bases). The V and J ends lost 1 base and 0 bases respectively, with 15 bases between them. Germline values: CDR1 LNHDA, CDR2 SQIVND (reference sequence). The CDR3 is 18 residues long. CDR3 sequence: CASSIVGGTEATNEKLFF. The DNA for the CDR3 is TGTGCCAGTAGTATAGTAGGGGGAACAGAGGCAACTAATGAAAAACTGTTTTTT.

V usage is TRBV6-5 and J usage is TRBJ1-3; no clear D gene. The CDR3 consists of 15 residues. The germline CDR1 and CDR2 sequences are MNHEY and SVGAGI. V was trimmed by 5 bases and J by 1 base, leaving 12 bases between them. The CDR3 DNA is TGTGCCAGCAGTCCTGGACTGTTTTCTGGAAACACCATATATTTT. This translates into CASSPGLFSGNTIYF.

The rearrangement uses TRBV24-1 and TRBJ2-3; D is ambiguous. CDR3 length: 13 residues. V lost 2 bases and J lost 2, with 4 bases in between. In germline, CDR1 is KGHDR, CDR2 SFDVKD. CDR3 in amino acids: CATSDSSTDTQYF. CDR3 DNA: TGTGCCACCAGTGATTCGTCCACAGATACGCAGTATTTT.

The gene calls are TRBV5-1 and TRBJ2-1; D perhaps matches TRBD1 (6 bases). The CDR3 is 16 residues long. CDR1 is SGHRS, CDR2 YFSETQ, per germline. Trimming left V 1 base short and J 7 bases short, with 18 bases between. For the CDR3, the DNA is TGCGCCAGCAGCTTGACACCCAGGGGAATTGGAAATGAGCAGTTCTTC. It encodes CASSLTPRGIGNEQFF.

V and J are TRBV15 and TRBJ1-5; the match to TRBD1 covers 8 bases. This CDR3 is 14 amino acids long. Germline CDR1 LNHNV, CDR2 YYDKDF (reference sequence). The junction had 7 bases not matched to a gene; V was cut back by 3 bases and J by 9 bases. The CDR3 protein is CATSRDRVDGPQHF. In DNA form, the CDR3 reads TGTGCCACCAGCAGGGACAGGGTGGACGGGCCCCAGCATTTT.